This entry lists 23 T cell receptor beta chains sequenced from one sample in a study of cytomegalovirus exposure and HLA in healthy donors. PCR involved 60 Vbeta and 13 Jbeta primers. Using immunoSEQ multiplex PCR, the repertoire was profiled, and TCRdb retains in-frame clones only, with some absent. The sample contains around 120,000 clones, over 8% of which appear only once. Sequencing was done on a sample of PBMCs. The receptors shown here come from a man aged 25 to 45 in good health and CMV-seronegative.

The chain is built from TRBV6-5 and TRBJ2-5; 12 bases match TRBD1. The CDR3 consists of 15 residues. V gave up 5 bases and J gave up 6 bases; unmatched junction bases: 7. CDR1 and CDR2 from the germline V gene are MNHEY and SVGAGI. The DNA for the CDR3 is TGTGCCAGCAGTCCCGGGACAGGGGGCGTGAAGACCCAGTACTTC. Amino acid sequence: CASSPGTGGVKTQYF.

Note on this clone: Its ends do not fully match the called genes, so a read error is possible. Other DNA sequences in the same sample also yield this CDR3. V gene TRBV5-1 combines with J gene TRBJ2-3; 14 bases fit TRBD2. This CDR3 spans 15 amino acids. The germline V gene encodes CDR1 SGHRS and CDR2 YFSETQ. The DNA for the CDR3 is TGCGCCAGTAGCTTGGGACTAGCGGGAGCAGATACGCAGTATTTT. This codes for CASSLGLAGADTQYF.

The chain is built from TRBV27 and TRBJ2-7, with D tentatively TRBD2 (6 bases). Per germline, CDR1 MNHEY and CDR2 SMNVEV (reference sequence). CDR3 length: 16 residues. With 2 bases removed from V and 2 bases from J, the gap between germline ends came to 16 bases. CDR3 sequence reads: CASSLSSGGPTYEQYF. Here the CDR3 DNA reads TGTGCCAGCAGTTTAAGTTCCGGGGGACCCACCTACGAGCAGTACTTC.

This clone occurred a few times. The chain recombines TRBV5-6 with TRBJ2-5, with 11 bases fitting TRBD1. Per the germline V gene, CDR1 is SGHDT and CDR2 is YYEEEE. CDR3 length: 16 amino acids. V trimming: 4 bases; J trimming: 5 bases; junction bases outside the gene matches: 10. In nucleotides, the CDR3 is TGTGCCAGCAGCCTCCGGACAGGGGGCGCAGGGGAGACCCAGTACTTC. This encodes CASSLRTGGAGETQYF.

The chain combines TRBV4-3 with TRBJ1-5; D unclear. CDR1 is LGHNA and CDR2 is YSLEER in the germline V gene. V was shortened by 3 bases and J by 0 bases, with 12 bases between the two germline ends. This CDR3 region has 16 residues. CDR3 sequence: CASSHEVHGSNQPQHF. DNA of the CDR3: TGCGCCAGCAGCCACGAGGTCCACGGTAGCAATCAGCCCCAGCATTTT.

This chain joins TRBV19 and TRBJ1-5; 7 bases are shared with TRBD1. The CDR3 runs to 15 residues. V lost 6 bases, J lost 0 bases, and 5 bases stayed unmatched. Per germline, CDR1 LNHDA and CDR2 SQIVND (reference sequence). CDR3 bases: TGTGCCAGTAGCAGAGACAGGGATAGCAATCAGCCCCAGCATTTT. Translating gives CASSRDRDSNQPQHF.

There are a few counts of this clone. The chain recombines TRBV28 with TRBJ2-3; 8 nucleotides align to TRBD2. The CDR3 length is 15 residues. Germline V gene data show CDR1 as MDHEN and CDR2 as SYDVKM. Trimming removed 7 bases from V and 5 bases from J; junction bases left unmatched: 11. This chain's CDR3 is CASTTTAGVGDTQYF. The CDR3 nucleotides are TGTGCCAGCACCACGACAGCGGGAGTGGGAGATACGCAGTATTTT.

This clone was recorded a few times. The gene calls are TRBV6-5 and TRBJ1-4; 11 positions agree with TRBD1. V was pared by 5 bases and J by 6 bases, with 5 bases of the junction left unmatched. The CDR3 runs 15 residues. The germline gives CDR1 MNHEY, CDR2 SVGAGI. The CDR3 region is CASSNRGQGDEKLFF. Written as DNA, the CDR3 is TGTGCCAGCAGTAACCGGGGACAGGGGGATGAAAAACTGTTTTTT.

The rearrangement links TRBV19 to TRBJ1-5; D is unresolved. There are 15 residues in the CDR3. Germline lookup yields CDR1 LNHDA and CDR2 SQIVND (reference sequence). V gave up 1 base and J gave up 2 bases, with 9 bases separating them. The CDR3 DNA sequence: TGTGCCAGTAGTATAGTTCCCGGGGGCAATCAGCCCCAGCATTTT. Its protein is CASSIVPGGNQPQHF. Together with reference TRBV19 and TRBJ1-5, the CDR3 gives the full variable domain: DGGITQSPKYLFRKEGQNVTLSCEQNLNHDAMYWYRQDPGQGLRLIYYSQIVNDFQKGDIAEGYSVSREKKESFPLTVTSAQKNPTAFYLCASSIVPGGNQPQHFGDGTRLSIL.

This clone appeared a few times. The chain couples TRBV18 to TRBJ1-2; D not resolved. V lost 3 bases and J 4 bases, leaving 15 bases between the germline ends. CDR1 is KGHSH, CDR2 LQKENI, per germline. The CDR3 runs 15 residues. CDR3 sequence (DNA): TGTGCCAGCTCACCGCCCACAACCAATATCTATGGCTACACCTTC. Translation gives CASSPPTTNIYGYTF.

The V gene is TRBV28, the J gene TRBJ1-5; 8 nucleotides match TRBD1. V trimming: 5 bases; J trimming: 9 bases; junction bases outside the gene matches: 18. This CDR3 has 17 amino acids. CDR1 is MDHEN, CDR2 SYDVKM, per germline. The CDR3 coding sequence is TGTGCCAGCAGTCTCCCACCGGAAACAGGGGGTGGAGGGCCCCAGCATTTT. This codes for CASSLPPETGGGGPQHF.

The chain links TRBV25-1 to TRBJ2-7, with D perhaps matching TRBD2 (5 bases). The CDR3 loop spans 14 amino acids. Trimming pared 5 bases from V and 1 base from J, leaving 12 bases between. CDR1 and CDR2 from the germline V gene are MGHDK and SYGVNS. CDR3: CASSSGRGSYEQYF. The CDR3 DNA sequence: TGTGCCAGCAGTTCCGGGCGAGGGTCCTACGAGCAGTACTTC.

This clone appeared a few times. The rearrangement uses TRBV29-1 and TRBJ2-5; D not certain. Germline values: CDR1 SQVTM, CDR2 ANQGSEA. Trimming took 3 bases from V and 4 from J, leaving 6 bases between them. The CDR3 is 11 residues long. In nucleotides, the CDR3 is TGCAGCGTTGACCTCGGAGAGACCCAGTACTTC. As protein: CSVDLGETQYF.

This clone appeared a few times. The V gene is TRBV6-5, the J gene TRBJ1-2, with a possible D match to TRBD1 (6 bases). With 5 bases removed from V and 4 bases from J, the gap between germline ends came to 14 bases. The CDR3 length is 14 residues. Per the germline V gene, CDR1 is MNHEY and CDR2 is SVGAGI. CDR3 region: CASSELEGGYGYTF. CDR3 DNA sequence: TGTGCCAGCAGTGAACTTGAAGGGGGCTATGGCTACACCTTC.

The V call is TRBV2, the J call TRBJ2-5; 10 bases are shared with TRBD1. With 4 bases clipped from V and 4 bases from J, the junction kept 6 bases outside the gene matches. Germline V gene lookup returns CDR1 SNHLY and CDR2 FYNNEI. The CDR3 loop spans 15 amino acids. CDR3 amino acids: CASSATGGVSETQYF. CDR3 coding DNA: TGTGCCAGCAGTGCGACAGGGGGCGTTTCAGAGACCCAGTACTTC.

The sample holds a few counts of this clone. CDR3 region: CASSTTGSSYEQYF. In DNA form, the CDR3 reads TGTGCCAGCAGTACGACAGGGAGCTCCTACGAGCAGTACTTC. This chain links TRBV4-2 with TRBJ2-7; 7 nucleotides match TRBD1. Per the germline V gene, CDR1 is LGHNA and CDR2 is YNFKEQ. This CDR3 comprises 14 residues. The junction had 5 bases not matched to a gene; V was cut back by 6 bases and J by 0 bases.

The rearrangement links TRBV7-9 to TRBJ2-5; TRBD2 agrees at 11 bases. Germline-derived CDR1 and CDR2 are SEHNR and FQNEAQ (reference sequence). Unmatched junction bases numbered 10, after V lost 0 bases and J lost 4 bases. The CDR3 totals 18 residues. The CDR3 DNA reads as TGTGCCAGCAGCTTAGCGAGACTAGCGGGGTTCAAGGGAGAGACCCAGTACTTC. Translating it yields CASSLARLAGFKGETQYF.

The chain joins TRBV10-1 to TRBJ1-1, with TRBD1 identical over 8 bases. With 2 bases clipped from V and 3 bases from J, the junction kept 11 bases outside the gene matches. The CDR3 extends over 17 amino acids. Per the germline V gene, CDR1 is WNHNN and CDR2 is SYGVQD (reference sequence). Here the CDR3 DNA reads TGCGCCAGCAGTGAGGTCCCCTGGACACAGGGGGACACTGAAGCTTTCTTT. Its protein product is CASSEVPWTQGDTEAFF.

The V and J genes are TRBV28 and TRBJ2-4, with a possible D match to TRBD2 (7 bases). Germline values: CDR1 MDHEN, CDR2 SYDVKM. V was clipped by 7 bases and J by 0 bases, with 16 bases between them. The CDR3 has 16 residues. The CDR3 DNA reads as TGTGCCAGCACCATGGGGGGGCCCCCAGCCAAAAACATTCAGTACTTC. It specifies CASTMGGPPAKNIQYF. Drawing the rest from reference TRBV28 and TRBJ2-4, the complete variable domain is DVKVTQSSRYLVKRTGEKVFLECVQDMDHENMFWYRQDPGLGLRLIYFSYDVKMKEKGDIPEGYSVSREKKERFSLILESASTNQTSMYLCASTMGGPPAKNIQYFGAGTRLSVL.

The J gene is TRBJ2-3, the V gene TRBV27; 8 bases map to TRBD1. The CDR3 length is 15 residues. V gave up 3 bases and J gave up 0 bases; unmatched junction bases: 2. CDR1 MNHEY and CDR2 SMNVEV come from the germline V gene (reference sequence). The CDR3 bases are TGTGCCAGCAGTTTGGACAGGGTGAGCACAGATACGCAGTATTTT. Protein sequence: CASSLDRVSTDTQYF.

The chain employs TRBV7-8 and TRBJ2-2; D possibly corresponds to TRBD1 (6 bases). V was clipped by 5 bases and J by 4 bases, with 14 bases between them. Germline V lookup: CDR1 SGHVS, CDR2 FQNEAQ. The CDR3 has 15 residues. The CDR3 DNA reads TGTGCCAGCAGCCTAGGACAGACAACCACCGGGGAGCTGTTTTTT. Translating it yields CASSLGQTTTGELFF.

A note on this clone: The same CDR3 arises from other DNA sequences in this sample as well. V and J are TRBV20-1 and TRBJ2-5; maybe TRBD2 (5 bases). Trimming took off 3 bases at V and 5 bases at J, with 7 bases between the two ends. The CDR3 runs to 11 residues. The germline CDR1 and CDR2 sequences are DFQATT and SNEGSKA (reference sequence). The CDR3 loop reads CSARLAETQYF. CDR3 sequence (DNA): TGCAGTGCTAGGCTAGCTGAGACCCAGTACTTC.

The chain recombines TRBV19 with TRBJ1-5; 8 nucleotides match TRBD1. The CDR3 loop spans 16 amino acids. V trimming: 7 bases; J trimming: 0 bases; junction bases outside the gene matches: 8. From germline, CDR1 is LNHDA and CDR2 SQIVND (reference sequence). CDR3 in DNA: TGTGCCAGTACCTCCGGGACAGGAAATAGCAATCAGCCCCAGCATTTT. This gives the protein CASTSGTGNSNQPQHF. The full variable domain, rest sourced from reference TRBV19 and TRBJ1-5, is DGGITQSPKYLFRKEGQNVTLSCEQNLNHDAMYWYRQDPGQGLRLIYYSQIVNDFQKGDIAEGYSVSREKKESFPLTVTSAQKNPTAFYLCASTSGTGNSNQPQHFGDGTRLSIL.